This T cell receptor (beta chain) was captured by sequencing in a study of cytomegalovirus exposure and HLA in healthy donors. The CDR3 covers 19 residues. Trimming shortened V by 7 bases and J by 3 bases, and 31 bases separated the two germline ends. The V gene's germline CDR1 is MDHEN and CDR2 SYDVKM. Assay: immunoSEQ multiplex PCR; the TCRdb copy retains only in-frame clones and omits some. The sample has roughly 240,000 clones, around 87% seen once; the top ten hold less than 3%. The TCR was taken from a man aged 18 to 29 in good health and CMV-seronegative. The sample consisted of PBMCs. The genes are TRBV28 and TRBJ2-7; D tentatively reads TRBD1 or TRBD2 (9 bases each). CDR3 in amino acids: CASISGQGSGRRYGYEQYF. The CDR3 DNA reads as TGTGCCAGCATATCGGGACAGGGTAGCGGGAGAAGGTATGGCTACGAGCAGTACTTC.